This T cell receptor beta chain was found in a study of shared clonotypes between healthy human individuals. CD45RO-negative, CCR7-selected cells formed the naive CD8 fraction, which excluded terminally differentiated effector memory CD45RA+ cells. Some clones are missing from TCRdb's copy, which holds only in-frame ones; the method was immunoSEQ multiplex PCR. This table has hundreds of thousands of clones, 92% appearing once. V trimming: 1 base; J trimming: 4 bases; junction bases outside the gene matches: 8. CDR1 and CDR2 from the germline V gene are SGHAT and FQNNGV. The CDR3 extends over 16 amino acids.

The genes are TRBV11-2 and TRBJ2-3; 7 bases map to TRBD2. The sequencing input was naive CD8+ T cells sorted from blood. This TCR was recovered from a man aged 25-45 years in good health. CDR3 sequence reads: CASSLVWRESSDTQYF. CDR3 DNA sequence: TGTGCCAGCAGCTTAGTATGGCGGGAGAGCTCAGATACGCAGTATTTT.